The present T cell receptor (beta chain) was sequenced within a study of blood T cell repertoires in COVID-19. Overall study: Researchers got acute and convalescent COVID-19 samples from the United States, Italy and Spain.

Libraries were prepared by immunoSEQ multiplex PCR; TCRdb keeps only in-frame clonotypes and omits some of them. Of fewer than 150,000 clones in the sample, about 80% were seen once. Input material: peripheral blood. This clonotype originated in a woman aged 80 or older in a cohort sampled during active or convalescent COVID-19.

CDR3 loop: CASSPGQGVSGNTIYF. The CDR3 DNA reads TGTGCCAGCAGCCCCGGACAGGGGGTCTCTGGAAACACCATATATTTT. The chain links TRBV9 to TRBJ1-3; TRBD1 agrees at 10 bases. Germline V gives CDR1 SGDLS, CDR2 YYNGEE. The CDR3 spans 16 residues. V lost 4 bases to trimming and J lost 0 bases; unmatched junction nucleotides: 4.